This T cell receptor beta chain was observed in a study of beta chain features in type 1 diabetes (dated by TCRdb to the late 2010s). Regarding the research as a whole: Mean age, gender distribution, total cell number and subset yield were not different between patients and healthy donors. A total of some 110 million sorted cells were examined across all samples, and a strong correlation was observed between cell number per subset and RNA yield. In the study, TCRB repertoires of sorted circulating CD4+ T cell subsets from recently diagnosed type 1 diabetes patients were compared with those of matched healthy donors. Whereas all 30 or so donors provided naive and central memory subsets, regulatory and stem cell-like memory subsets were isolated from just 8 patients and roughly 8 healthy donors.

This clone was observed a few times. No cognate antigen has been identified for it. Per-base quality was not reported, and no clone a single base away is much larger than it. The entire amount of isolated RNA was reverse transcribed using the High Capacity cDNA Reverse Transcription Kit, so the sequenced TCRB transcripts were expressed ones. Deep immunoSEQ sequencing was applied to naive, central memory and regulatory T cell samples, giving an average of roughly 3.5 million total reads per sample. Sorted cells were lysed in RLT buffer, and RNA was extracted using DNase-treated RNeasy Micro or Mini kits according to cell number. Each cell subset was processed on its own to prevent cross-contamination, while patient and healthy donor samples were processed together. TCRB sequences were amplified from cDNA with the immunoSEQ multiplex PCR, producing 87-bp fragments spanning the CDR3 region. The amplicons were sequenced using the Illumina HiSeq platform. The paper's processing steps were these. PCR bias was computationally corrected using synthetic template baselines, reads within Hamming distance 2 were collapsed, and singletons that could not be merged were discarded. Reads were aligned to IMGT to assign V, D and J genes, CDR3 length, and insertions or deletions at six rearrangement sites. Within each subset, clonotype counts were normalized to sorted cell number, and only after that were true diversity and Gini coefficients computed with the tcR R package. The overlap coefficient, calculated on TCRB nucleotide sequences, was used to measure repertoire sharing. Out-of-frame TCRB sequences from naive cells were analyzed to stand in for the pre-selection repertoire. TCRdb's version of the immuneACCESS table is confined to in-frame rearrangements and falls short of the full clone set. An unresolved V gene accounts for under half of the shortfall where checked; the remainder is of unknown origin. That table furnishes V, J and clone size, whereas the DNA furnished D and trimming. The sample table contains 550,000 to 850,000 clones; only one count was recorded for about an eighth of them. The ten largest clones capture around 0.022% of the sample.

Overall study results and their limits: Because small numbers of individuals were included in the HLA sub-analyses, any influence of HLA type on TCRB rearrangement was left unresolved. Because cDNA was sequenced instead of genomic DNA, activated cells with high expression could be over-represented, although the groups did not differ in activation or CD3 levels. Naive, central memory and regulatory TCRB repertoires appeared more similar among patients than among healthy donors. Fewer insertions and more nucleotide deletions at VDJ recombination sites were observed in patients with type 1 diabetes, implying thymic rearrangement abnormalities. A moderate but significant shortening of TCRB CDR3 length was observed in type 1 diabetes patients in all four CD4+ subsets. PCR may preferentially amplify shorter templates, but because patient and control samples were amplified and corrected together, any resulting skew would affect both groups equally.

Each donor gave one peripheral blood draw, approximately 100 mL on average, collected into heparinised tubes. A BD FACSAria II and a panel including CD45RO, CCR7, CD25, CD127, CD95 and CD27 were used to sort naive, central memory, regulatory and stem cell-like memory CD4+ T cells. Every sorted population had a purity above 95%. PBMCs were isolated immediately by Lymphoprep density gradient centrifugation and stained directly without culture. So that batch effects would be minimized, each experiment stained and sorted samples in pairs, pairing one healthy donor with one patient. Taken from cysteine to phenylalanine, the CDR3 has 15 residues. Just CDR3 DNA is preserved here, 45 bases in frame from base 1. CDR1 and CDR2 (SGHVS, FNYEAQ) derive from the germline V gene. Between the V and J ends, shortened by 4 bases and 2 bases respectively, the junction contains 15 bases.

This clonotype was obtained from a man in his late teens or twenties with type 1 diabetes. The sequencing input was naive CD4+ T cells from blood. Sample cell subset or site, as interpreted from the label and publication: true naive CD4+ T cells. The chain is made from TRBV7-6 and TRBJ2-7; the D element might be TRBD1 or TRBD2, as each aligns at 5 bases. The nucleotide sequence is TGTGCCAGCAGCTCCGGGACCCCTACCCCCTACGAGCAGTACTTC. Its protein is CASSSGTPTPYEQYF.